This T cell receptor beta chain was recovered during a study of response to subunit inactivated influenza vaccine. Trimming removed 0 bases from V and 5 bases from J; junction bases left unmatched: 9. The V gene's germline CDR1 is MGHRA and CDR2 YSYEKL. This CDR3 contains 16 residues. This clonotype was observed a handful of times. Its antigen is unidentified. Study outcomes and limitations: New T cells are recruited in small numbers by each seasonal influenza vaccination, according to the authors' suggestion.

TCRdb independently ran MiXCR on the RT-PCR reads; one entry per CDR3 protein. The sample includes a few hundred thousand distinct CDR3 sequences, roughly 20% of them seen just once. This chain connects TRBV4-1 to TRBJ1-1; 7 bases are a match to TRBD1. The TCR comes from a man in his fifties or sixties who received an inactivated influenza vaccine. The input for sequencing was PBMCs from blood, taken 21 months after vaccination. The CDR3 reads CASSQESPGGKTEAFF. Here the CDR3 DNA reads TGCGCCAGCAGCCAAGAATCTCCAGGGGGTAAAACTGAAGCTTTCTTT.